This section outlines one TCR beta chain sequence together with its context. It has no known antigen specificity. No base-level quality is on record; no much larger clone is a single base apart. Library creation used 5' RACE. TCRdb names Illumina HiSeq 2500 as the instrument used. A second PCR of about 6 to 12 cycles was performed with a sample-barcoded 5' primer and a J-beta primer mix. A unique molecular identifier was introduced onto each TCR beta cDNA molecule by a template-switch 5' adaptor carrying 12 random nucleotides. Each sample yielded at least 3 million CDR3-containing paired-end reads. The Mint cDNA synthesis kit, primed by a TRBC-specific oligonucleotide, was used to synthesize first-strand cDNA from all RNA. After uracil-DNA glycosylase treatment, a first 18-cycle PCR used universal primers M1SS and BC2_uni_R on all cDNA. Per the authors' processing: Each sample was normalized by randomly selecting 1 million high-quality reads, each carrying a distinct molecular identifier. Instead of being binned into consensus sequences, reads with shared molecular identifiers were discarded. MiTCR, run with a Q25 quality threshold and the strictest error-elimination algorithm, handled CDR3 identification, clonotype clustering and error correction. A nonparametric unseen species model using Euler transformation provided a lower-bound estimate of total TCR beta diversity. Starting from the raw public reads, TCRdb applied fastp trimming at Q25, assembled clones with MiXCR and retained in-frame beta chains. Every distinct CDR3 protein forms one entry, paired with its most common genes and DNA. What appears here as the V and J calls and clone size reflects TCRdb's work, not the paper's. This sample has about 1.6 million distinct CDR3 sequences in its table, and about 35% of those were observed once. The leading ten clones occupy around 10% of the sample.

This sample is part of a study of blood T cells in healthy people across ages (dated by TCRdb to about 2015). As for the study more broadly: In model experiments, template switching captured roughly one uniquely barcoded TCR beta cDNA molecule for every two T cells. To avoid experimental bias, donors of different ages were distributed randomly across sequencing lanes. To track age-related changes in TCR beta repertoire diversity, the study relied on deep sequencing normalized with unique cDNA molecular identifiers. Two additional independent replicas of 1 million unique cDNA reads from the same blood draw were analyzed for two donors (one aged 18 to 29 and one aged 80 or older). Donors were grouped into four age groups: young (average approximately 15 years), middle-aged (39), aged (approximately 58) and long-lived (approximately 78). Results and caveats for the whole study, not just this receptor: Observed TCR beta diversity correlated strongly with the percentage of naive T cells measured by flow cytometry. Compared with the aged group, the long-lived group had more naive CD4+ T cells, fewer expanded clones and increased TCR diversity, a pattern suggesting age selection. Conclusive comparison of naive and antigen-experienced compartments was prevented by the profiling of bulk unsorted PBMCs. Because the CMV infection status of the donors was unknown, age-related changes in expanded clonotypes may potentially have been confounded. Estimates of total diversity based on one million sequenced T cells were regarded as lower bounds and as underestimates. As age increased, observed TCR beta diversity per million T cells dropped in a roughly linear way, and a significant reduction was already evident by age 40.

The germline V end is reduced by 4 bases and the J end by 6 bases; junction bases left unmatched: 10. Looking up the germline V gene yields CDR1 MNHNS and CDR2 SASEGT. Spanning cysteine to phenylalanine, the CDR3 consists of 16 amino acids. Left in the record is the CDR3 DNA by itself, 48 bases read in frame from the first base. The roughly 39 donors, aged about 6 to 95 years, were systemically healthy Caucasian individuals from Russia. Approximately 10 milliliters of peripheral blood were collected from each donor into EDTA-treated Vacutainer tubes. Ficoll-Paque density-gradient centrifugation was used to isolate PBMCs, with at least 6.5 million per sample. Trizol reagent was used to extract total RNA from PBMCs, with at least 5 micrograms per sample. The percentages of naive CD45RAhigh/CD27high T cells were determined by flow cytometry on a PBMC aliquot from every donor.

The specimen sequenced was blood. The chain was built from TRBV6-1 and TRBJ1-2, with TRBD1 matching 11 junction bases. This TCR was recovered from a woman under 40 in good health. The CDR3 has the sequence CASSVDYGQGADGYTF. The DNA reads as follows: TGTGCCAGCAGTGTGGATTACGGACAGGGGGCAGATGGCTACACCTTC.